The 7 T cell receptor beta chains given below trace back to one sample, sequenced in a study of T cells in Graves' hyperthyroidism and ophthalmopathy. The CDR3 regions of TCR beta were amplified from RNA transcripts. HTBI primers were employed in a first-round RT-PCR of the TCR CDR3. TCRdb called the multiplex PCR reads again in MiXCR, with one record for every CDR3 protein. The table records roughly 500,000 distinct CDR3 sequences, over 45% of them present only once. The sample comprised peripheral blood or thyroid tissue (not recorded which). The receptor source for this set is an adult woman with Graves' disease, either hyperthyroidism or ophthalmopathy (not recorded which).

This clonotype was picked up many times. The chain couples TRBV14 to TRBJ1-1, with D unresolved. CDR1 SGHDN and CDR2 FVKESK come from the germline V gene. The CDR3 loop spans 14 amino acids. Trimming pared 5 bases from V and 1 base from J, leaving 11 bases between. The CDR3 nucleotides are TGTGCCAGCAGCTTAACCCCCGGGAACACTGAAGCTTTCTTT. It yields the protein CASSLTPGNTEAFF.

About this clonotype: The junction does not match germline at one end; this may be a read error. This rearrangement joins TRBV10-3 to TRBJ1-2, with a tentative D call TRBD1 (5 bases). The CDR3 extends over 13 amino acids. The germline V gene encodes CDR1 ENHRY and CDR2 SYGVKD. The CDR3 DNA is TGTACCATCAGTGAGGTGGGGCACGATGGCTACACCTTC. Translation gives CTISEVGHDGYTF.

Of note for this clonotype: The germline gene is not matched at one end of the junction; a read error may be the cause. The chain carries TRBV29-1 and TRBJ2-2; 8 bases are shared with TRBD1. CDR1 and CDR2 (germline): SQVTM, ANQGSEA. CDR3 length equals 14 residues. CDR3 sequence (DNA): TGCAGCAGTTCGTGGGACAGGAACGCCGGGGAGCTGTTTTTT. Its protein is CSSSWDRNAGELFF.

This clonotype was recorded at least ten times. This rearrangement joins TRBV6-5 to TRBJ1-6; a possible D gene is TRBD1 (5 bases). The CDR3 totals 14 residues. Germline V gene sequence: CDR1 MNHEY, CDR2 SVGAGI. Trimming removed 6 bases at V and 6 bases at J, with 12 bases between. This chain's CDR3 is CASSPTESNSPLHF. For the CDR3, the DNA is TGTGCCAGCAGCCCGACAGAATCTAATTCACCCCTCCACTTT.

This clonotype was seen repeatedly, ten times or more. CDR3 sequence (DNA): TGCGCCAGCAGCTTTGGCGGGACCACCTCCTACGAGCAGTACTTC. Its translation: CASSFGGTTSYEQYF. V gene TRBV5-1 combines with J gene TRBJ2-7; the D gene is possibly TRBD2 (6 bases). V was clipped by 2 bases and J by 0 bases, with 12 bases between them. Germline V lookup: CDR1 SGHRS, CDR2 YFSETQ. This CDR3 is 15 amino acids long. Supplemented by reference TRBV5-1 and TRBJ2-7, the full variable domain reads KAGVTQTPRYLIKTRGQQVTLSCSPISGHRSVSWYQQTPGQGLQFLFEYFSETQRNKGNFPGRFSGRQFSNSRSEMNVSTLELGDSALYLCASSFGGTTSYEQYFGPGTRLTVT.

The chain combines TRBV20-1 with TRBJ2-3; no firm D call. The CDR3 covers 12 residues. Germline-derived CDR1 and CDR2 are DFQATT and SNEGSKA (reference sequence). Trimming left V 1 base short and J 5 bases short, with 7 bases between. CDR3 in DNA: TGCAGTGCTAGAGGCGGTGGAGATACGCAGTATTTT. Translated, it gives CSARGGGDTQYF.

The chain uses TRBV10-3 and TRBJ2-7, with TRBD2 identical over 12 bases. Germline values: CDR1 ENHRY, CDR2 SYGVKD. Losses at the gene ends were 10 bases for V and 5 bases for J; bases not matched to a gene: 12. The CDR3 has 15 amino acids. The CDR3 region has the DNA TGTGCCACGGAGGTTCTAGCGGGAGGGCCCAACGAGCAGTACTTC. Amino acids: CATEVLAGGPNEQYF.